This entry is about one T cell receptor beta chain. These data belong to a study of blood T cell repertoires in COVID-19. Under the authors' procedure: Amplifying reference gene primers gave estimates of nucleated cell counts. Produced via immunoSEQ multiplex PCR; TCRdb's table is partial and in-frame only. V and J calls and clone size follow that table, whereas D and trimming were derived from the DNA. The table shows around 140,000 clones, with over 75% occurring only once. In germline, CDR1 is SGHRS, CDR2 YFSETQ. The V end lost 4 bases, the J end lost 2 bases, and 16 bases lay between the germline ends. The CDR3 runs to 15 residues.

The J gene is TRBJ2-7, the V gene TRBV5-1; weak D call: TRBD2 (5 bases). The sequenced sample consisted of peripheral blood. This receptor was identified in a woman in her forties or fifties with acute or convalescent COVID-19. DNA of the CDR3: TGCGCCAGCAGCGCTTTAAGCGGCGGAGCCTACGAGCAGTACTTC. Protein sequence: CASSALSGGAYEQYF.